These T cell receptor beta chains were read from a single sample in a study of metastatic and nonmetastatic thyroid tumors. TCRdb re-processed the PCR reads through MiXCR. The sample lists just under 8,000 clones, roughly 26% occurring once. Sequences were obtained from adjacent normal tissue. The receptors come from a female donor with papillary thyroid cancer or a benign thyroid nodule (not recorded which). Some clones in this sample may be carry-over from other donors' samples. Each CDR3 is given with its conserved first and last residue. The D gene is left open where the match is weak. Clone size is stated in some rows and not others, as once, few, many or a class when expanded.

DNA: TGTGCCAGCAGTTGTTCACGGACCATGGGGACAGGGGGTAACGGGGAGCTGTTTTTT
CDR3: CASSCSRTMGTGGNGELFF
D: TRBD1
V: TRBV27
size: NA
J: TRBJ2-2

DNA: TGTGCCAGTCAAGGGACACCAGCCTACGAGCAGTACTTC
CDR3: CASQGTPAYEQYF
D: NA
V: TRBV2
size: NA
J: TRBJ2-7

DNA: TGTGCCAGCAGCTTAGTGGGGGCCGTCACCGGGGAGCTGTTTTTT
CDR3: CASSLVGAVTGELFF
D: NA
V: TRBV7-2
size: few
J: TRBJ2-2

DNA: TGTGCCAGCAGCCGCGAGTACACCGGAGGGGCCGGCGACATTCAGTACTTC
CDR3: CASSREYTGGAGDIQYF
D: NA
V: TRBV6-2/TRBV6-3
size: medium-sized
J: TRBJ2-4

DNA: TGTGCCAGCAGTGGACAGGGGGGCTCACCCCTCCACTTT
CDR3: CASSGQGGSPLHF
D: TRBD1
V: TRBV2
size: medium-sized
J: TRBJ1-6

DNA: TGTGCCAGCAGCTCGACATCGGGGGGATATAATTCACCCCTCCACTTT
CDR3: CASSSTSGGYNSPLHF
D: NA
V: TRBV7-4
size: NA
J: TRBJ1-6

DNA: TGCGCCAGCAGCCAAGATCCGGGGGGCTTAGAGACCCAGTACTTC
CDR3: CASSQDPGGLETQYF
D: NA
V: TRBV4-1
size: NA
J: TRBJ2-5

DNA: TGTGCCAGCAGCTTGGGAGGACTAGGTGGCTACACCTTC
CDR3: CASSLGGLGGYTF
D: NA
V: TRBV11-2
size: NA
J: TRBJ1-2

DNA: TGTGCCAGCAGTCCCGAGGGGGGGCGCCCGGCCTATGGCTACACCTTC
CDR3: CASSPEGGRPAYGYTF
D: NA
V: TRBV27
size: few
J: TRBJ1-2

DNA: TGTGCCAGCTCCGGACAGGGGACGAACACTGAAGCTTTCTTT
CDR3: CASSGQGTNTEAFF
D: TRBD1
V: TRBV18
size: many
J: TRBJ1-1

DNA: TGTGCCAGCAGCTCGGGAAAAGACGGACACAATCAGCCCCAGCATTTT
CDR3: CASSSGKDGHNQPQHF
D: NA
V: TRBV11-1
size: NA
J: TRBJ1-5

DNA: TGTGCCAGCAGTTGGTCACGGACCATGGGGACAGGGGGCAACGGGGAGCTGTTTTTT
CDR3: CASSWSRTMGTGGNGELFF
D: TRBD1
V: TRBV6-6
size: medium-sized
J: TRBJ2-2

DNA: TGTGCGTCGGGACTAGCTAACGAGCAGTACTTC
CDR3: CASGLANEQYF
D: TRBD2
V: TRBV10-3
size: few
J: TRBJ2-7

DNA: TGTGCCAGCAGCTTATTTGAGTACCAAGAGACCCAGTACTTC
CDR3: CASSLFEYQETQYF
D: NA
V: TRBV11-1
size: NA
J: TRBJ2-5

DNA: TGTGCCAGCAGCGACGGGATGTACGAGCAGTACTTC
CDR3: CASSDGMYEQYF
D: NA
V: TRBV12-3/TRBV12-4
size: NA
J: TRBJ2-7

DNA: TGTGCCAGCACCCCAGGGGATGGAAACACCATATATTTT
CDR3: CASTPGDGNTIYF
D: NA
V: TRBV6-1
size: medium-sized
J: TRBJ1-3

DNA: TGTGCCAGCAGCTTAGGGACAGGGGCTGCCCGTAATGGCTACACCTTC
CDR3: CASSLGTGAARNGYTF
D: TRBD1
V: TRBV7-2
size: medium-sized
J: TRBJ1-2

DNA: TGTGCCAGCAGCTTTAGCGGGGGGGCCTATTCCTACGAGCAGTACTTC
CDR3: CASSFSGGAYSYEQYF
D: TRBD2
V: TRBV5-8
size: NA
J: TRBJ2-7

DNA: TGTGCCAGCAGTGTTAAAGATACGCAGTATTTT
CDR3: CASSVKDTQYF
D: NA
V: TRBV2
size: medium-sized
J: TRBJ2-3

DNA: TGTGCCAGCAAGCGGGCTTTCTTT
CDR3: CASKRAFF
D: NA
V: TRBV6-1
size: NA
J: TRBJ1-1

DNA: TGTGCCAGCAGTTACTCGTCCACGGTTGGGGTTCCGTACGAGCAGTACTTC
CDR3: CASSYSSTVGVPYEQYF
D: NA
V: TRBV6-6
size: once
J: TRBJ2-7

DNA: TGTGCCAGCAGGACAGCCGGGGAGCTGTTTTTT
CDR3: CASRTAGELFF
D: NA
V: TRBV6-2/TRBV6-3
size: few
J: TRBJ2-2

DNA: TGCAGTGCTAGTCCAATAGGGAATACGCAGTATTTT
CDR3: CSASPIGNTQYF
D: NA
V: TRBV20-1
size: medium-sized
J: TRBJ2-3

DNA: TGTGCCAGCAGCTTAGCGGGCGGCGGAAACACCATATATTTT
CDR3: CASSLAGGGNTIYF
D: NA
V: TRBV7-9
size: NA
J: TRBJ1-3

DNA: TGCAGCGTTGACCTTCCCACAGGGAAGAATGAGCAGTTCTTC
CDR3: CSVDLPTGKNEQFF
D: NA
V: TRBV29-1
size: many
J: TRBJ2-1

DNA: TGTGCCAGCAGCTTACTTGGCGGGGAGCTGTTTTTT
CDR3: CASSLLGGELFF
D: NA
V: TRBV7-6
size: NA
J: TRBJ2-2

DNA: TGTGCCAGCAATAGAGCGGTCACCGGGGAGCTGTTTTTT
CDR3: CASNRAVTGELFF
D: NA
V: TRBV9
size: NA
J: TRBJ2-2

DNA: TGTGCCAGCAGCTTAGCGGGGGAGGGCTACACCTTC
CDR3: CASSLAGEGYTF
D: NA
V: TRBV7-9
size: medium-sized
J: TRBJ1-2

DNA: TGCGCCAGCAAGTCGGAGCGGTACAATGAGCAGTTCTTC
CDR3: CASKSERYNEQFF
D: NA
V: TRBV5-1
size: large
J: TRBJ2-1

DNA: TGCAGTGCTATCCCGACCTGGACTAGCGGTACCTACGAGCAGTACTTC
CDR3: CSAIPTWTSGTYEQYF
D: TRBD2
V: TRBV20-1
size: NA
J: TRBJ2-7

DNA: TGTGCCAGCAGCCTCCGAAGGGGGTCAGGAGGGGAGACCCAGTACTTC
CDR3: CASSLRRGSGGETQYF
D: NA
V: TRBV3-1
size: NA
J: TRBJ2-5

DNA: TGCAGTGCTAGAGATCCGATTGGCCGGGCCGCGGGAGAAGAGCAGTTCTTC
CDR3: CSARDPIGRAAGEEQFF
D: TRBD2
V: TRBV20-1
size: once
J: TRBJ2-1

DNA: TGCGCCAGCAGCTTGGTGCCGGGAGCTGGAAACACCATATATTTT
CDR3: CASSLVPGAGNTIYF
D: NA
V: TRBV5-1
size: few
J: TRBJ1-3

DNA: TGTGCCAGCACGGAAATCAACCAAGAGACCCAGTACTTC
CDR3: CASTEINQETQYF
D: NA
V: TRBV2
size: NA
J: TRBJ2-5

DNA: TGTGCCAGCAGCCAGCCGGGACAGGGGACCGGGGAGCTGTTTTTT
CDR3: CASSQPGQGTGELFF
D: TRBD1
V: TRBV4-2
size: medium-sized
J: TRBJ2-2

DNA: TGTGCCAGCAGTGCGACAGACTTCTACGAGCAGTACTTC
CDR3: CASSATDFYEQYF
D: NA
V: TRBV2
size: NA
J: TRBJ2-7

DNA: TGTGCCAGCAGCCCTTGGGGTAGCTCGGAGCAAGAGACCCAGTACTTC
CDR3: CASSPWGSSEQETQYF
D: NA
V: TRBV5-8
size: NA
J: TRBJ2-5

DNA: TGTGCCAGCAGTAGGGCCCTCATGGGGGGCACTGAAGCTTTCTTT
CDR3: CASSRALMGGTEAFF
D: NA
V: TRBV6-2/TRBV6-3
size: many
J: TRBJ1-1

DNA: TGTGCCAGCAGTTTTAGCCCCCTAATCGACGAGCAGTACTTC
CDR3: CASSFSPLIDEQYF
D: NA
V: TRBV6-2/TRBV6-3
size: NA
J: TRBJ2-7

DNA: TGTGCCAGCAGCTTAGTGGCAGGGGGAACCGGGGAGCTGTTTTTT
CDR3: CASSLVAGGTGELFF
D: TRBD1
V: TRBV7-7
size: medium-sized
J: TRBJ2-2

DNA: TGTGCCAGCAGTGGAGGAGGAAGCTCCTACAATGAGCAGTTCTTC
CDR3: CASSGGGSSYNEQFF
D: NA
V: TRBV2
size: few
J: TRBJ2-1

DNA: TGTGCCTCGGACCGGAGGGCGCGGGACTATGGCTACACCTTC
CDR3: CASDRRARDYGYTF
D: NA
V: TRBV30
size: NA
J: TRBJ1-2

DNA: TGCGCCAGCAGCCGAGCACCAACCGGGACTAAGGGGGAGACCCAGTACTTC
CDR3: CASSRAPTGTKGETQYF
D: TRBD2
V: TRBV4-1
size: medium-sized
J: TRBJ2-5

DNA: TGTGCCTGGGGTCGGGCAGAGAGACTTCTGGAAGCTTTCTTT
CDR3: CAWGRAERLLEAFF
D: NA
V: TRBV30
size: NA
J: TRBJ1-1

DNA: TGTGCCAGCTCACCCACAGGGCCCACTTACAATCAGCCCCAGCATTTT
CDR3: CASSPTGPTYNQPQHF
D: NA
V: TRBV18
size: medium-sized
J: TRBJ1-5

DNA: TGTGCCAGCAGCTCTTACGAGGGACAGAAGGCCGGCTACACCTTC
CDR3: CASSSYEGQKAGYTF
D: TRBD1
V: TRBV7-2
size: once
J: TRBJ1-2

DNA: TGCAGTGCGCTCCGGGCAACTAATGAAAAACTGTTTTTT
CDR3: CSALRATNEKLFF
D: NA
V: TRBV20-1
size: many
J: TRBJ1-4

DNA: TGCGCCAGCAGCTTGGACACATGGTCTAAAGCTTTCTTT
CDR3: CASSLDTWSKAFF
D: NA
V: TRBV5-1
size: NA
J: TRBJ1-1

DNA: TGTGCCAGCAGCCAAGGCCGGGGGCTTGGAAATCAGCCCCAGCATTTT
CDR3: CASSQGRGLGNQPQHF
D: NA
V: TRBV4-2
size: NA
J: TRBJ1-5

DNA: TGTGCCAGCAGTCCCATGGGGGTTGGCTACACCTTC
CDR3: CASSPMGVGYTF
D: NA
V: TRBV6-1
size: few
J: TRBJ1-2

DNA: TGTGCCAGCAGCCTCGGCGGGACTACCCAAGAGACCCAGTACTTC
CDR3: CASSLGGTTQETQYF
D: TRBD2
V: TRBV11-1
size: NA
J: TRBJ2-5